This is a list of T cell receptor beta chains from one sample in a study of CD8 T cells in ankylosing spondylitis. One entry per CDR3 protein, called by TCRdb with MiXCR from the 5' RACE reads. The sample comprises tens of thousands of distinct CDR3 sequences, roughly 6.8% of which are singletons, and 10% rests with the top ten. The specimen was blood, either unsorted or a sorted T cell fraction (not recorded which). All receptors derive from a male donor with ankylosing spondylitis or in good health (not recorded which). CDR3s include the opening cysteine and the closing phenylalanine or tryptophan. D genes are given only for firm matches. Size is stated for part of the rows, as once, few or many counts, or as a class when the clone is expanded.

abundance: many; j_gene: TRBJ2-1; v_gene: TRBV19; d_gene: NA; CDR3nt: TGTGCCAGTAGTATTCGGGGGGCGGTGAGGGATGAGCAGTTCTTC; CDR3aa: CASSIRGAVRDEQFF
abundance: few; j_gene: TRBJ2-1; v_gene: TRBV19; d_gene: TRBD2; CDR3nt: TGTGCCAGTAGTATGAAACTAGCGGGAGGGCCATTTTACAATGAGCAGTTCTTC; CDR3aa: CASSMKLAGGPFYNEQFF
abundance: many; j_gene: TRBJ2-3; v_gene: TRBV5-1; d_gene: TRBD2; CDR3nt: TGCGCCAGCAGCTTGGGACTAGCGACCCTCACAGATACGCAGTATTTT; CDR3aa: CASSLGLATLTDTQYF
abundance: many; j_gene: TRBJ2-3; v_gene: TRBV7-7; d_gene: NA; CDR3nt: TGTGCTAGCAGCCTCTCGGGCAGCCAAGGGGCAGATACGCAGTATTTT; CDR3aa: CASSLSGSQGADTQYF
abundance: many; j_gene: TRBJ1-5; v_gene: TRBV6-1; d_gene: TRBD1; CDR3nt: TGTGCCAGCAGTCCCGGGACAGGGGGACGTCAGCCCCAGCATTTT; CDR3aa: CASSPGTGGRQPQHF
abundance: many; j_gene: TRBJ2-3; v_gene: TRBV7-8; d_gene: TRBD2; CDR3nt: TGTGCCAGCAGCTTAGGGGGTAGCGGGATCATAGATACGCAGTATTTT; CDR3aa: CASSLGGSGIIDTQYF
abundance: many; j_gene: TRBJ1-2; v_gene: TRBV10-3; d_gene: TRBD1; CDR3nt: TGTGCCATTACCCCGGGACAGGGGGCAAATGGCTACACCTTC; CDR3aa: CAITPGQGANGYTF
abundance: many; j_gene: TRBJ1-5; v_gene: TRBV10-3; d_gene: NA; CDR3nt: TGTGCCATCAGTGAGTCGGGGTCTTCGGAGCAGCCCCAGCATTTT; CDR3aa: CAISESGSSEQPQHF
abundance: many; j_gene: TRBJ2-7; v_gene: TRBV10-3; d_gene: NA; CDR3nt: TGTGCCATCAGACGGACGGAGAGCTCCTACGAGCAGTACTTC; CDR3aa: CAIRRTESSYEQYF
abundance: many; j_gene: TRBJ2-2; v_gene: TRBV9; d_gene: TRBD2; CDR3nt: TGTGCCAGCAGCGTATCCTCTAGCGGGAGAACTACCGGGGAGCTGTTTTTT; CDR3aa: CASSVSSSGRTTGELFF
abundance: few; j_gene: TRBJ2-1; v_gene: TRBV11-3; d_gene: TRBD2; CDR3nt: TGTGCCAGCAGCTCGGGACTAGCCTCCTACAATGAGCAGTTCTTC; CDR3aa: CASSSGLASYNEQFF
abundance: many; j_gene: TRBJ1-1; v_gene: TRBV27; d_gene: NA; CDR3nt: TGTGCCAGCAGCTACAGGGAGAACACTGAAGCTTTCTTT; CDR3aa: CASSYRENTEAFF
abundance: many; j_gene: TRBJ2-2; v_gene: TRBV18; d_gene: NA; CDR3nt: TGTGCCAGCTCACCAGATCTCACCGGGGAGCTGTTTTTT; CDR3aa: CASSPDLTGELFF
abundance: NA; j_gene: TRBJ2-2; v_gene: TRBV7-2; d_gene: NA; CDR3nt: TGTGCCAGCAGCTTAACGAAAGCCGGGGAGCTGTTTTTT; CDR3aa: CASSLTKAGELFF
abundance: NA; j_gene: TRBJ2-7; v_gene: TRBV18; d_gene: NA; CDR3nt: TGTGCCAGCTCACCGCCCGTAAGGGGCGACGAGCAGTACTTC; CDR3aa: CASSPPVRGDEQYF
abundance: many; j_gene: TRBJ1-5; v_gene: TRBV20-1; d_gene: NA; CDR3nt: TGCAGTGCGAACCAACCCTTTAGTGGAGGGAATCAGCCCCAGCATTTT; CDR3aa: CSANQPFSGGNQPQHF
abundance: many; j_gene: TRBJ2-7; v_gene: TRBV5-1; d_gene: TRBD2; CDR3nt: TGCGCCAGCAGCATCACCGCTCTAGCGGGAATCAACGAGCAGTACTTC; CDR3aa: CASSITALAGINEQYF